Here is one T cell receptor beta chain with its context. Antigen unknown. The record originates from a study of OX40 agonist ivuxolimab in advanced cancers. Turning to the study itself: The diagnoses of dose-escalation patients were hepatocellular carcinoma, melanoma, renal cell or head and neck cancer. Study observations and caveats: Blood T cells, both CD4+ and CD8+, expanded clonally by week 6 at 0.1 to 3.0 mg/kg. CD8+ T cells averaged more expanded clones than CD4+. Also present in some nonresponders was a low level of normalized T-cell clonal expansion.

Assay: immunoSEQ multiplex PCR; the TCRdb copy retains only in-frame clones and omits some. The sample has 55,000 to 80,000 clones; approximately 79% are singletons. The germline V gene encodes CDR1 PRHDT and CDR2 FYEKMQ (reference sequence). Deletions cut 3 bases from V and 8 bases from J, with 19 bases between. This CDR3 comprises 15 residues. The source material was CD4+ or CD8+ T cells sorted from blood, sampled in a trial of the OX40 agonist ivuxolimab. The rearrangement uses TRBV13 and TRBJ1-2, with D tentatively TRBD1 (6 bases). The source of this sequence is an adult with an advanced solid tumor such as melanoma, head and neck, liver or kidney cancer. CDR3 DNA: TGTGCCAGCAGCTTGACCGCGGACAGTCTTAAAGGCTACACCTTC. Translating it yields CASSLTADSLKGYTF.